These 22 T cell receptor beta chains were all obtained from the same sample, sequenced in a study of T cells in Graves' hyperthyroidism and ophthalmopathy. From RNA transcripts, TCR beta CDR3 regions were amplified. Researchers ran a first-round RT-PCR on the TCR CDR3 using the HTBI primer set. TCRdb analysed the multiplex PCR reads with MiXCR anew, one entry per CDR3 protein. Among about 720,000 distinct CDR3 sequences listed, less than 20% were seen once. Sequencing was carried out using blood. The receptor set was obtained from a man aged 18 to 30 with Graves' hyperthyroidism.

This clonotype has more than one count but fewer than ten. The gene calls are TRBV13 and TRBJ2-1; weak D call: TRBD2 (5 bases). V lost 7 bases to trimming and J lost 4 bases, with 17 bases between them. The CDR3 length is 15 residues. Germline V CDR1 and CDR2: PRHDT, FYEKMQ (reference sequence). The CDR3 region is CASTPIGGQYNEQFF. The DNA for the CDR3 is TGTGCCAGCACCCCAATAGGAGGTCAGTACAATGAGCAGTTCTTC.

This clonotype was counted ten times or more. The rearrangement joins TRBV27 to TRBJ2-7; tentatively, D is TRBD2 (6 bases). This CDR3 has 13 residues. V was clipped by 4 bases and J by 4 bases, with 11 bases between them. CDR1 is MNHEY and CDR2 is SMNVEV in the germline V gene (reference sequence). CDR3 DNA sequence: TGTGCCAGCAGTTCTTGGGACTCGTACGAGCAGTACTTC. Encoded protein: CASSSWDSYEQYF.

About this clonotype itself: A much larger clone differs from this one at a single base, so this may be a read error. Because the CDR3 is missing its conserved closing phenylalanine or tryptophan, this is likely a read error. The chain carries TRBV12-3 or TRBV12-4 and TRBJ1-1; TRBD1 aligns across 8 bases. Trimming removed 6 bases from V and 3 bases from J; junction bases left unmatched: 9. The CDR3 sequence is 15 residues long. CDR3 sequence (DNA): TGTGCCAGCAGCCCAGGGGGCAACTTGGACACTGAAGCTTTCGTT. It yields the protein CASSPGGNLDTEAFV.

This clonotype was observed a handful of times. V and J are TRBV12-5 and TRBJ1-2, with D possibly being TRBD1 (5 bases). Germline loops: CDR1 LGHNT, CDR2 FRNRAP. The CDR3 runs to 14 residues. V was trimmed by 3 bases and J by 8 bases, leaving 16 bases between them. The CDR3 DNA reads TGTGCTAGTGGTTTCGCGACAGCCGTCGAGGGCTACACCTTC. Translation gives CASGFATAVEGYTF.

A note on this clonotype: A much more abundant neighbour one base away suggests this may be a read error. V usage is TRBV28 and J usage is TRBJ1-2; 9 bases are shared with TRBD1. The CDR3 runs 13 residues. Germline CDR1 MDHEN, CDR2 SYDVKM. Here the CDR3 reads CASSLTGQGGYAF. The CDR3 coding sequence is TGTGCCAGCAGTTTAACGGGACAGGGAGGCTACGCCTTC.

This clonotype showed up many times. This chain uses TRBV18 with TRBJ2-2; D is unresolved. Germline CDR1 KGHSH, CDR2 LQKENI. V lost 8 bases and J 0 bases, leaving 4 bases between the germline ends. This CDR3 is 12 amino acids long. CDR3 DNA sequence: TGTGCCAGCAGCACGAACACCGGGGAGCTGTTTTTT. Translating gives CASSTNTGELFF. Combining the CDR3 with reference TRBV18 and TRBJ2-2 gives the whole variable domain NAGVMQNPRHLVRRRGQEARLRCSPMKGHSHVYWYRQLPEEGLKFMVYLQKENIIDESGMPKERFSAEFPKEGPSILRIQQVVRGDSAAYFCASSTNTGELFFGEGSRLTVL.

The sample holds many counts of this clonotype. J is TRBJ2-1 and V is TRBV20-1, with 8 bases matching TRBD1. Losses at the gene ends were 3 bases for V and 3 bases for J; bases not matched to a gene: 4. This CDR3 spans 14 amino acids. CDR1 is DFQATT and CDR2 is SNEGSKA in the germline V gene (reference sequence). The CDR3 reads CSARPDRVYNEQFF. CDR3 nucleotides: TGCAGTGCTAGGCCGGACAGGGTCTACAATGAGCAGTTCTTC.

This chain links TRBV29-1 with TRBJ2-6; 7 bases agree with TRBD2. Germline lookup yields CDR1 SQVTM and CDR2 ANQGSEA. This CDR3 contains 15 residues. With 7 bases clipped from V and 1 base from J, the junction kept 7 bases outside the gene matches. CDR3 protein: CSAWGGRSGANVLTF. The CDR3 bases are TGCAGCGCCTGGGGGGGTAGGTCTGGGGCCAACGTCCTGACTTTC. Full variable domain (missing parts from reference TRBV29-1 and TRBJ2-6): SAVISQKPSRDICQRGTSLTIQCQVDSQVTMMFWYRQQPGQSLTLIATANQGSEATYESGFVIDKFPISRPNLTFSTLTVSNMSPEDSSIYLCSAWGGRSGANVLTFGAGSRLTVL.

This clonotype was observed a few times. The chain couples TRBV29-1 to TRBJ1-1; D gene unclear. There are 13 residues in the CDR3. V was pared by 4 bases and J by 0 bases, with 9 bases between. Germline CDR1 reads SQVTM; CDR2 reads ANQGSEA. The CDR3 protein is CSVVEAMNTEAFF. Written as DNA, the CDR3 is TGCAGCGTTGTCGAAGCCATGAACACTGAAGCTTTCTTT.

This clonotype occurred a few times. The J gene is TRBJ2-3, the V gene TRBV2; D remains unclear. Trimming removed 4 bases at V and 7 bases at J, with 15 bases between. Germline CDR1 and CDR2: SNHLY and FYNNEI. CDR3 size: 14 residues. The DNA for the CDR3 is TGTGCCAGCAGTGGGACCTCGGGCGGCAATACGCAGTATTTT. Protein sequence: CASSGTSGGNTQYF.

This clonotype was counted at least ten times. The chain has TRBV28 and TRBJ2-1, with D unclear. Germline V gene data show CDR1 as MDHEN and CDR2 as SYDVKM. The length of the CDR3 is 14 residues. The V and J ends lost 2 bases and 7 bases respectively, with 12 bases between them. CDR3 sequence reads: CASSLLDPGNEQFF. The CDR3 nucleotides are TGTGCCAGCAGTTTACTGGATCCCGGGAATGAGCAGTTCTTC.

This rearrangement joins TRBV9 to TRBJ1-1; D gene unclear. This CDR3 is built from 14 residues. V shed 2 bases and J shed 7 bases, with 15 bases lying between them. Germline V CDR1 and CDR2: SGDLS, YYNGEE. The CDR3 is CASSVSSRIGEAFF. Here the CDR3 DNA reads TGTGCCAGCAGCGTCAGTTCCCGGATCGGTGAAGCTTTCTTT.

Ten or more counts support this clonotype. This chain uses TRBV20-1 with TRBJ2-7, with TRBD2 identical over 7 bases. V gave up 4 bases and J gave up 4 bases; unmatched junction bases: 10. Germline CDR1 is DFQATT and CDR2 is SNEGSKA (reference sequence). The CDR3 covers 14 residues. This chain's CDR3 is CSAMSGTTLYEQYF. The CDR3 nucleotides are TGCAGTGCTATGTCCGGGACTACCCTGTACGAGCAGTACTTC.

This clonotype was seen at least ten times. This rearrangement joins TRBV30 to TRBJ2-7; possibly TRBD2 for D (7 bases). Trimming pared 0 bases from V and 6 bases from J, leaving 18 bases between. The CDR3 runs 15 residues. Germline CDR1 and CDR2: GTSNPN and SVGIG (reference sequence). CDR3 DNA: TGTGCCTGGAGTGTCCCTTTCGGGGGGCCTCTCGAGCAGTACTTC. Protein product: CAWSVPFGGPLEQYF.

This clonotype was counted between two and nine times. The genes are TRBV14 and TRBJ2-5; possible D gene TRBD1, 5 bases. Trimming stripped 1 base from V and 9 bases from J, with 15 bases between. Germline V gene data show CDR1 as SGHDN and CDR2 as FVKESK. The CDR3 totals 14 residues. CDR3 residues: CASSQVLGLGAQYF. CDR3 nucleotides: TGTGCCAGCAGCCAAGTTCTGGGTTTAGGGGCCCAGTACTTC.

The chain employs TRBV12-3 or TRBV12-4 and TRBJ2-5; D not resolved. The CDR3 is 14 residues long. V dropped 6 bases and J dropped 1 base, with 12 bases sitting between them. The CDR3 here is CASRQNRFQETQYF. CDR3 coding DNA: TGTGCCAGCAGGCAGAACAGATTCCAAGAGACCCAGTACTTC.

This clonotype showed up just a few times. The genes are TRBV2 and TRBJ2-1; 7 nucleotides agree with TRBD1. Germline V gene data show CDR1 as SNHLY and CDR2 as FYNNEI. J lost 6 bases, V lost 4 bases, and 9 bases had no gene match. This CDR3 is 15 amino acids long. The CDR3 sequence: CASSVEGAGINEQFF. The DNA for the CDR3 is TGTGCCAGCAGTGTCGAGGGGGCGGGTATCAATGAGCAGTTCTTC.

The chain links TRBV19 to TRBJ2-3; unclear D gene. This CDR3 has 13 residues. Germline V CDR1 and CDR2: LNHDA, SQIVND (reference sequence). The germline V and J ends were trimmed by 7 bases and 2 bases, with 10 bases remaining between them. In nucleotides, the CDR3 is TGTGCCAGTAAGGCACGGGCCACAGATACGCAGTATTTT. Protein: CASKARATDTQYF.

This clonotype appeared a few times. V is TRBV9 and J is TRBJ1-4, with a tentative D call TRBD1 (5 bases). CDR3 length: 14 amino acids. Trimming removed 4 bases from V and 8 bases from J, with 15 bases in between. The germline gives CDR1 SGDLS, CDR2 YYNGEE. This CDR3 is CASSSRGVDEKLFF. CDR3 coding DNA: TGTGCCAGCAGCTCCCGGGGGGTCGACGAAAAACTGTTTTTT.

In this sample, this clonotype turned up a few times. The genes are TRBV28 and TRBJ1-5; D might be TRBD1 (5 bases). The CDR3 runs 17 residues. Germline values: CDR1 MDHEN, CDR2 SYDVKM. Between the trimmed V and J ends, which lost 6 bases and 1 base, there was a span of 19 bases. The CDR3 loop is CASSAIYGGISNQPQHF. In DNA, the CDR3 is TGTGCCAGCAGCGCAATCTACGGGGGAATCAGCAATCAGCCCCAGCATTTT. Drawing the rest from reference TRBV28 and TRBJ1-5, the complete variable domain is DVKVTQSSRYLVKRTGEKVFLECVQDMDHENMFWYRQDPGLGLRLIYFSYDVKMKEKGDIPEGYSVSREKKERFSLILESASTNQTSMYLCASSAIYGGISNQPQHFGDGTRLSIL.

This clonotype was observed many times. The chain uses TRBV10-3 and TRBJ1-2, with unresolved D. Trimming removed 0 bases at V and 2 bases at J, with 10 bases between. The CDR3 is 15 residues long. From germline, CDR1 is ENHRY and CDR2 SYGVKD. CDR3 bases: TGTGCCATCAGTGAGTCAGGCGGGTTCAACTATGGCTACACCTTC. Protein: CAISESGGFNYGYTF.

This chain's CDR3 is CASSQDTSGYSYEQYF. In DNA, the CDR3 is TGCGCCAGCAGCCAAGATACTAGCGGGTACTCCTACGAGCAGTACTTC. The chain carries TRBV4-1 and TRBJ2-7; TRBD2 agrees at 9 bases. Germline assignment: CDR1 MGHRA and CDR2 YSYEKL. This CDR3 spans 16 amino acids. With 0 bases clipped from V and 0 bases from J, the junction kept 3 bases outside the gene matches.